This paragraph covers one TCR beta chain sequence. As yet, its antigen is unknown. This record comes from a study of Graves' ophthalmopathy and Graves' hyperthyroidism. Hyperthyroidism was new, under 2 months, in patients aged 18 to 65. The germline CDR1 and CDR2 sequences are LGHNA and YSLEER. This CDR3 comprises 14 residues. V lost 2 bases and J lost 7; bases outside the gene matches: 5. Study findings and constraints: Blood contained most expanded thyroid clonotypes exceeding 0.001 frequency.

TCR beta CDR3 regions were amplified from RNA transcripts. Amplification began with first-round RT-PCR using HTBI primers, then second-round multiplex PCR was performed. In TCRdb, the multiplex PCR reads were re-called with MiXCR into one record per CDR3 protein. The sample holds some 1.1 million distinct CDR3 sequences, about two fifths seen once. This chain links TRBV4-3 with TRBJ1-3, with 7 nucleotides matching TRBD1. This receptor was identified in an adult man with Graves' hyperthyroidism. Sequencing was done on a sample of peripheral blood or thyroid tissue (not recorded which). Here the CDR3 reads CASSQTTGMNTIYF. DNA of the CDR3: TGCGCCAGCAGCCAAACGACAGGGATGAACACCATATATTTT.